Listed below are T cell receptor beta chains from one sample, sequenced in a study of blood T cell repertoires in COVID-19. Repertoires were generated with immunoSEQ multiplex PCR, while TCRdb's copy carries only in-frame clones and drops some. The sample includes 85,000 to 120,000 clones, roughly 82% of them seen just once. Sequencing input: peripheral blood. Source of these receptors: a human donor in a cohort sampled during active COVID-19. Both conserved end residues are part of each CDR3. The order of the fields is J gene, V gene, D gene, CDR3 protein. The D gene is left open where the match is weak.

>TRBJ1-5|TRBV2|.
CASSDEDLLYRPQHF
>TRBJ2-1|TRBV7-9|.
CASSLSDEQFF
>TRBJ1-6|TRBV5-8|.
CASSLDGFGDSPLHF
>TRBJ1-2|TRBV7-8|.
CASSLVRVAGRFTF
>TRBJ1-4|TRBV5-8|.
CASSLARHEKLFF
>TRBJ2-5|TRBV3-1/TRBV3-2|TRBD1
CASSQNSGQGETQYF
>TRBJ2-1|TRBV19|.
CASSIKTSSYNEQFF
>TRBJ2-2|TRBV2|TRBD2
CASSDLAGGRGELFF
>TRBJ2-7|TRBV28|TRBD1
CASSSRSGQGAESVAYEQYF
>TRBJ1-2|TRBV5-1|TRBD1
CASSLLRGLDVNGYTF
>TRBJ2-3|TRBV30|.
CAWSFSGRRKRAAYTDTQYF
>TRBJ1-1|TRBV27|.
CASSLLSTMNTEAFF
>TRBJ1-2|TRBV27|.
CASSRRGISDGYTF
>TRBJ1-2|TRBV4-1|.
CASSRSRNYGYTF
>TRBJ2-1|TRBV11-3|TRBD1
CASSLTGGNNEQFF
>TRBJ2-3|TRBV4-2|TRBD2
CASSMGGIDTQYF
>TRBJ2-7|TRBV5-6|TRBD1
CASRPGQGVTYEQYF
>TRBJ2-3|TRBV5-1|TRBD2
CASSAGLAGSTDTQYF
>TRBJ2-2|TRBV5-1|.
CASKSTGWVTGELFF
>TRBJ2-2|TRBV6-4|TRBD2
CASSRRLAGLFSGELFF
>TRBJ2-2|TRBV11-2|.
CASSLDLNRFGELFF
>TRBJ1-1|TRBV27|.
CAVRGGSFGNTEAFF
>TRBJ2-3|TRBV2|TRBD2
CASSGARLAGTDTQYF
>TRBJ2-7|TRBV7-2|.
CASSREGVNREQYF
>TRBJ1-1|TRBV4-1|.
CASSQEGTTRTEAFF
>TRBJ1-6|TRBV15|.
CATSRGGQEISPLHF
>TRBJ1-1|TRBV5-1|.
CASSSDGLGGTEAFF
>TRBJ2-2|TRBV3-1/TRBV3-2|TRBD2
CASSQAPPTSGQRYTGELFF
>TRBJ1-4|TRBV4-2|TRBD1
CASSQGTGINEKLFF
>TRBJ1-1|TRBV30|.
CAWTGRVGTEAFF
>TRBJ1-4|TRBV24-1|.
CATSDGRRGNEKLFF
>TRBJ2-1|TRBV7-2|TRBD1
CASSPRQGPSSYNEQFF
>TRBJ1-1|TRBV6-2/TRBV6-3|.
CASSSDYTEAFF
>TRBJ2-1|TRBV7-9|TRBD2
CASSWEGDEQFF
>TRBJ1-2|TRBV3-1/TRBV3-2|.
CASSQTREEALGSYTF
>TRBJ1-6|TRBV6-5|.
CAPRDSYNSPLHF
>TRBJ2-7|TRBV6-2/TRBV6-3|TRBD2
CASSYGGLAGGPLHYEQYF
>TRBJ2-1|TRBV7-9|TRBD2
CASSLKAGGVYNEQFF
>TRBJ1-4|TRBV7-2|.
CASSLFPPLVGAGDEKLFF
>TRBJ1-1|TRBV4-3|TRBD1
CASSQDYVGGVPEAFF
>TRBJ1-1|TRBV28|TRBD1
CASSPRGTGNTEAFF
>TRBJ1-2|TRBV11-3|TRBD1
CASSSLGRGQGKSNHGYTF
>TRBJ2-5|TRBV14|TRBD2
CASSQGVGREGETQYF
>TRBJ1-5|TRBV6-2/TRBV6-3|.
CASSYWGEGNQPQHF
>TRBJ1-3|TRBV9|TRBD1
CASSLQGAGPGNTIYF
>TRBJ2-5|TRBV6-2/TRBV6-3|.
CASSRHRVQETQYF
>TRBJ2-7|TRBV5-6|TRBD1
CASSLAGQGFSSYEQYF
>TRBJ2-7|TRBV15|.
CATSPMGGTAYEQYF